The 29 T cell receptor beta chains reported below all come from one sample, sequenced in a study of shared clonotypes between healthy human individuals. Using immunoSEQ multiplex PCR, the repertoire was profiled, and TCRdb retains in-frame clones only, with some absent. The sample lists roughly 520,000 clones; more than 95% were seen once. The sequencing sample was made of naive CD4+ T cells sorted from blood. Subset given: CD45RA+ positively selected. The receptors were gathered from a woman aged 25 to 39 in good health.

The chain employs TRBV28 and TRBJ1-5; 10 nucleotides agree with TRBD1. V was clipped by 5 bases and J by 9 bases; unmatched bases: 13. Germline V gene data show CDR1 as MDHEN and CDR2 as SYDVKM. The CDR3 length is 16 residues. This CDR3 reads CASSEPSGTGVWPQHF. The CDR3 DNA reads TGTGCCAGCAGTGAACCTTCCGGGACAGGGGTTTGGCCCCAGCATTTT.

This chain's CDR3 is CASSLDRRSNTEAFF. CDR3 DNA sequence: TGTGCCAGCAGCTTAGACAGGCGCTCCAACACTGAAGCTTTCTTT. This chain connects TRBV13 to TRBJ1-1, with D perhaps TRBD1 (5 bases). The CDR3 is 15 amino acids. The germline V and J ends were trimmed by 1 base and 2 bases, with 11 bases remaining between them. From germline, CDR1 is PRHDT and CDR2 FYEKMQ (reference sequence).

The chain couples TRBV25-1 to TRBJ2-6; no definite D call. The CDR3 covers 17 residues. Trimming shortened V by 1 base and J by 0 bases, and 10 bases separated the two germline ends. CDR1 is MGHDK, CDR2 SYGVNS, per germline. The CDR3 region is CASSEFGPNSGANVLTF. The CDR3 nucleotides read TGTGCCAGCAGTGAATTTGGACCCAACTCTGGGGCCAACGTCCTGACTTTC.

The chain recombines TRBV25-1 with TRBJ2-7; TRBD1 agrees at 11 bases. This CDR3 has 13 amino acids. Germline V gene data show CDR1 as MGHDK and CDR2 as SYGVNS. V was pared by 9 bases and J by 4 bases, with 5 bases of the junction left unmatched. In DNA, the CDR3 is TGTGCCAGTAGGACAGGGGGCGGGTACGAGCAGTACTTC. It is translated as CASRTGGGYEQYF.

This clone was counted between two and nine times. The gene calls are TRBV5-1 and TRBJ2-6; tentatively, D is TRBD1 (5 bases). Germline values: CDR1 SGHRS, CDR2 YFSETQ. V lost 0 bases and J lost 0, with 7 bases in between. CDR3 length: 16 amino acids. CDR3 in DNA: TGCGCCAGCAGCTTGGAGGGGAACTCTGGGGCCAACGTCCTGACTTTC. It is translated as CASSLEGNSGANVLTF. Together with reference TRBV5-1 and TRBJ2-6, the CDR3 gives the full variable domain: KAGVTQTPRYLIKTRGQQVTLSCSPISGHRSVSWYQQTPGQGLQFLFEYFSETQRNKGNFPGRFSGRQFSNSRSEMNVSTLELGDSALYLCASSLEGNSGANVLTFGAGSRLTVL.

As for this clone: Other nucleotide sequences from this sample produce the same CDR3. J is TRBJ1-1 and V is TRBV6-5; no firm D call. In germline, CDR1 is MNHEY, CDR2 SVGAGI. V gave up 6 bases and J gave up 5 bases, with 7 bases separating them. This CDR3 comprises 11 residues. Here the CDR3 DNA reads TGTGCCAGCAGGGGGAGGACTGAAGCTTTCTTT. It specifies CASRGRTEAFF.

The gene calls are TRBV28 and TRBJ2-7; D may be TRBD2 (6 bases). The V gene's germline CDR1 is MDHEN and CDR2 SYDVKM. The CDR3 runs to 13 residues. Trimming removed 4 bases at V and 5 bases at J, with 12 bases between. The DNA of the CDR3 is TGTGCCAGCAGTTCAGGCGGGAAGGACGAGCAGTACTTC. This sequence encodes CASSSGGKDEQYF.

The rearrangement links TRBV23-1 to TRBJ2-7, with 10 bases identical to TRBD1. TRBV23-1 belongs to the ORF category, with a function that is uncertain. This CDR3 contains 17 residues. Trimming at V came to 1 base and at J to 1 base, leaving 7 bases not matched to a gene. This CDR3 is CASSQFLRDRGSYEQYF. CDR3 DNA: TGCGCCAGCAGTCAATTCTTACGGGACAGGGGATCCTACGAGCAGTACTTC.

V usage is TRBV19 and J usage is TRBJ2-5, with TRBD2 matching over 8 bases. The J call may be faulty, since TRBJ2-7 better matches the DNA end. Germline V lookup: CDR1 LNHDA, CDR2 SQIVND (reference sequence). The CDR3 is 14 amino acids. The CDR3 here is CASSSSGTSYEQYF. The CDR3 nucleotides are TGTGCCAGTAGTAGTAGCGGGACCTCCTACGAGCAGTACTTC.

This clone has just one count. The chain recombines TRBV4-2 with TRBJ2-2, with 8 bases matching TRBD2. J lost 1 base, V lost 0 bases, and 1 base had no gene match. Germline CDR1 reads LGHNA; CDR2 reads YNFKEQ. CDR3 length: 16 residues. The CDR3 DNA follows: TGTGCCAGCAGCCAAGAAACTAGCGGGAACACCGGGGAGCTGTTTTTT. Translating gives CASSQETSGNTGELFF.

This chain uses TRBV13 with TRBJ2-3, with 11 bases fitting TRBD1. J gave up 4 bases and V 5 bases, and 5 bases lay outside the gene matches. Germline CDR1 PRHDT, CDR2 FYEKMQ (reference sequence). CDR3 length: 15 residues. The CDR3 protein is CASSPGTGGADTQYF. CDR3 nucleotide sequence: TGTGCCAGCAGCCCCGGGACAGGGGGGGCAGATACGCAGTATTTT.

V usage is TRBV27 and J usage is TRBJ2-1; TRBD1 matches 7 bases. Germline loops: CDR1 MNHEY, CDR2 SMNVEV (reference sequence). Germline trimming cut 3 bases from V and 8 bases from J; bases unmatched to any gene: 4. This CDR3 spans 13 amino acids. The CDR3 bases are TGTGCCAGCAGTTTGACAGGGTCGGATGAGCAGTTCTTC. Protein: CASSLTGSDEQFF.

The CDR3 DNA reads as TGTGCCAGCAGTGAATCGGCCGAGCAGTACTTC. It translates to CASSESAEQYF. The chain has TRBV2 and TRBJ2-7; D is undetermined. Per the germline V gene, CDR1 is SNHLY and CDR2 is FYNNEI. The CDR3 is 11 amino acids. The V end was cut by 2 bases, the J end by 6 bases, with 5 bases between.

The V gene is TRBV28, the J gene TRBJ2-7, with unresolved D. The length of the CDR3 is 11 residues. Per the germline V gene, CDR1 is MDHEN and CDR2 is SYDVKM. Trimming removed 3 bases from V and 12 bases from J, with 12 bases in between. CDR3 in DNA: TGTGCCAGCAGTTTCGGCTTGTTGGGGTACTTC. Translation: CASSFGLLGYF.

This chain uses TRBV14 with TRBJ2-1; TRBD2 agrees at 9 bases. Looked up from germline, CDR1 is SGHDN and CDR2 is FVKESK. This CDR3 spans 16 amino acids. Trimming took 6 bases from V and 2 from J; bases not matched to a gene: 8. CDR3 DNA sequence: TGTGCCAGCAGTTATGCTAGCGGGATTCCCTACAATGAGCAGTTCTTC. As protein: CASSYASGIPYNEQFF.

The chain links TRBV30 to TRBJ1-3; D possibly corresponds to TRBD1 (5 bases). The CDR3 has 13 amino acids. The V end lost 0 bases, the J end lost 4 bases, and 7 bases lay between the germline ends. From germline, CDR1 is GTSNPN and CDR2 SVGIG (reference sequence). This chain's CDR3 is CAWSVSGGNTIYF. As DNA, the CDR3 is TGTGCCTGGAGTGTCTCAGGGGGAAACACCATATATTTT.

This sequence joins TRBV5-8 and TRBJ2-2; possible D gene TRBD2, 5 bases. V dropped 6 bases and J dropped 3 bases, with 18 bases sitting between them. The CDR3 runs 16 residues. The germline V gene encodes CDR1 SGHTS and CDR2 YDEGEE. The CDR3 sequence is CASNLEGSSYTGELFF. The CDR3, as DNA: TGTGCCAGCAATCTTGAGGGTTCGTCTTACACCGGGGAGCTGTTTTTT.

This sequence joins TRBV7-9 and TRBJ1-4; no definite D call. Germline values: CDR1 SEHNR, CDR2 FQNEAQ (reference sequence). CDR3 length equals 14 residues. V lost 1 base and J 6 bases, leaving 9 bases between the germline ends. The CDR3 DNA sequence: TGTGCCAGCAGCTTAGTAGGCGGAGATGAAAAACTGTTTTTT. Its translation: CASSLVGGDEKLFF.

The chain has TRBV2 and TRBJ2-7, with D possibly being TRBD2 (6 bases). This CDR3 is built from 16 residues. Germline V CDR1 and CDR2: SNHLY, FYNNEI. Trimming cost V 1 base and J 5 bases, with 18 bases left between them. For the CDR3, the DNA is TGTGCCAGCAGTGAAGACCCCCCCGGGAGTATGAACGAGCAGTACTTC. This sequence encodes CASSEDPPGSMNEQYF.

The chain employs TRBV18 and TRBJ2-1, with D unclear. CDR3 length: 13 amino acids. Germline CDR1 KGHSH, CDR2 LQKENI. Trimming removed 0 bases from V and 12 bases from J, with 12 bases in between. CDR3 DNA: TGTGCCAGCTCACCACCGGGCGGTCGGTGGCAGTTCTTC. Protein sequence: CASSPPGGRWQFF. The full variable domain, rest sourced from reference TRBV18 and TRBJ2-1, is NAGVMQNPRHLVRRRGQEARLRCSPMKGHSHVYWYRQLPEEGLKFMVYLQKENIIDESGMPKERFSAEFPKEGPSILRIQQVVRGDSAAYFCASSPPGGRWQFFGPGTRLTVL.

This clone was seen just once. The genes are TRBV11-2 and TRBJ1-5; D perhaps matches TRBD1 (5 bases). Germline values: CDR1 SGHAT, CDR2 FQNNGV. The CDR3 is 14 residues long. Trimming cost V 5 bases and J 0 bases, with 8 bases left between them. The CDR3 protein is CASSADSSNQPQHF. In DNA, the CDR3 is TGTGCCAGCAGCGCAGACAGTAGCAATCAGCCCCAGCATTTT.

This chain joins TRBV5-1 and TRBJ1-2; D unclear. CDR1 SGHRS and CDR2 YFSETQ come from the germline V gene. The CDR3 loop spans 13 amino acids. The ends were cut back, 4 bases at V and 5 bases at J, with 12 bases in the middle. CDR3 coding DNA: TGCGCCAGCAGCACCCTGAAAGGGTATGGCTACACCTTC. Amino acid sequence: CASSTLKGYGYTF.

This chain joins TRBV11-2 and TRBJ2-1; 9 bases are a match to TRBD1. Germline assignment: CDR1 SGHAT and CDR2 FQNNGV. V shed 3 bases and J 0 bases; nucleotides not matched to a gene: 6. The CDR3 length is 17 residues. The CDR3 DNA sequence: TGTGCCAGCAGCTTGACAGGGGGGAAGAGCTCCTACAATGAGCAGTTCTTC. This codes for CASSLTGGKSSYNEQFF.

As DNA, the CDR3 is TGTGCCAGCAGCTCACCGGGACAGGGTCCCTACGAGCAGTACTTC. Translating gives CASSSPGQGPYEQYF. The chain couples TRBV28 to TRBJ2-7; 9 nucleotides agree with TRBD1. The germline V gene encodes CDR1 MDHEN and CDR2 SYDVKM. This CDR3 is 15 amino acids long. V was pared by 6 bases and J by 2 bases, with 8 bases of the junction left unmatched.

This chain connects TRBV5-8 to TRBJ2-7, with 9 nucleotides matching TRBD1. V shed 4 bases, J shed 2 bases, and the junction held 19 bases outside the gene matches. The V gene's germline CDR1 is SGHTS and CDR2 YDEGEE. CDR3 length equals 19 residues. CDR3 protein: CASSRTPGQGGRATYEQYF. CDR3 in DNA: TGTGCCAGCAGCAGAACCCCGGGACAGGGAGGGAGGGCAACCTACGAGCAGTACTTC. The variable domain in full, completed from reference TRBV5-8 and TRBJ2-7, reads EAGVTQSPTHLIKTRGQQATLRCSPISGHTSVYWYQQALGLGLQFLLWYDEGEERNRGNFPPRFSGRQFPNYSSELNVNALELEDSALYLCASSRTPGQGGRATYEQYFGPGTRLTVT.

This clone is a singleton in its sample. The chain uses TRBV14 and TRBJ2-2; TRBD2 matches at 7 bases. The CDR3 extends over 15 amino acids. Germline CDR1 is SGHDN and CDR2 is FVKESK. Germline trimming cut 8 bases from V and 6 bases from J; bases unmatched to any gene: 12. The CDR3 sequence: CASSTVGGPPGELFF. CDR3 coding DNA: TGTGCCAGCTCGACTGTGGGAGGGCCCCCCGGGGAGCTGTTTTTT.

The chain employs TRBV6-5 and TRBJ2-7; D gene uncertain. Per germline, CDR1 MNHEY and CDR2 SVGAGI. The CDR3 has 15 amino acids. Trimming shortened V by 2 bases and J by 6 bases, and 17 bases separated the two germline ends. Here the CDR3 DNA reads TGTGCCAGCAGTTACGGTCGGGTTACTGCATCCGAGCAGTACTTC. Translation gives CASSYGRVTASEQYF.

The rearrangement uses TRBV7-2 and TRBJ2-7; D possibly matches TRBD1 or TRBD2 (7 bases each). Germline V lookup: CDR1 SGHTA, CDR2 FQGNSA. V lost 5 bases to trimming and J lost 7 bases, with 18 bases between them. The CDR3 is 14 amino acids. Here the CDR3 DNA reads TGTGCCAGCAGCCCCTCCCAGGGGGGGCGGGAGCAGTACTTC. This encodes CASSPSQGGREQYF.

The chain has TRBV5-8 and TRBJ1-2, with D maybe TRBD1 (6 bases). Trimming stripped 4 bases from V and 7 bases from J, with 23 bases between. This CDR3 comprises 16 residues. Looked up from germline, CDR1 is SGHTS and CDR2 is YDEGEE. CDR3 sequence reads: CASSDKTRGVTSGYTF. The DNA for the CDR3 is TGTGCCAGCAGCGATAAGACCAGGGGAGTCACAAGTGGCTACACCTTC.